This T cell receptor beta chain was obtained from a study of vaccination effects on CD4 cells after COVID-19. Overall study: All study participants received two doses of BNT162b2 or mRNA-1273 vaccine.

With 2 bases removed from V and 4 bases from J, the gap between germline ends came to 8 bases. The germline V gene encodes CDR1 SEHNR and CDR2 FQNEAQ (reference sequence). The length of the CDR3 is 14 residues. Data came from immunoSEQ multiplex PCR; TCRdb stores just in-frame clones and leaves some out. The profile shows tens of thousands of clones, roughly 74% of them singletons. Before sequencing took place, the ViraFEST assay used viral peptide pools to expand antigen-specific CD4+ T cells. A 10-day culture period preceded the isolation of CD4+ T cells. By PCR, the person was confirmed to have had SARS-CoV-2 infection between March and December 2020. Cultures used under 2.5 million PBMC per well, 7.5 to 10 IU/ml IL-2 and roughly 10 ug/ml peptides. This clone has just a few counts. Its antigen is not known.

The sample was CD4+ T cells from PBMCs cultured with a peptide pool, taken before COVID-19 vaccination. This receptor was taken from a human donor who had a prior SARS-CoV-2 infection. The rearrangement uses TRBV7-9 and TRBJ2-2; D could derive from TRBD1 or TRBD2 (5 bases each). The CDR3 spells CASSLSGTTGELFF. Here the CDR3 DNA reads TGTGCCAGCAGCTTATCAGGGACCACCGGGGAGCTGTTTTTT.